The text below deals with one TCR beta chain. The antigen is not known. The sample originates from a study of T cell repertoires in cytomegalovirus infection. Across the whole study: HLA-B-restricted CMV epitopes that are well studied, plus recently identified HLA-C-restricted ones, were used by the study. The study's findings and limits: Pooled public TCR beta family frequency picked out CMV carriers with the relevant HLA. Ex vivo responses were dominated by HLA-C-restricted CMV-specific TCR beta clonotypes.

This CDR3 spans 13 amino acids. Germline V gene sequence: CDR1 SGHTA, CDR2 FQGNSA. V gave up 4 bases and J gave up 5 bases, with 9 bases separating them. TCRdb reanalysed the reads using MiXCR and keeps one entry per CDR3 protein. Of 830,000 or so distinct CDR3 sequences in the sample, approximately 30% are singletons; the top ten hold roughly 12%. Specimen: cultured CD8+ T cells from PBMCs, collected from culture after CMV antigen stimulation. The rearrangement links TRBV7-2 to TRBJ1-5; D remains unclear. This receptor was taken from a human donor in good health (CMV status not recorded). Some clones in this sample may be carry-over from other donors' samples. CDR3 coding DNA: TGTGCCAGCAGCTCAGGATTTTATCAGCCCCAGCATTTT. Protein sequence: CASSSGFYQPQHF.